The clone carrying this T cell receptor (beta chain) was picked up many times. As yet, its antigen is unknown. Relying on iRepertoire HTBI primers and Arm-PCR of CDR3 regions, the team built TCR beta libraries. TCRdb reanalysed the multiplex PCR reads using MiXCR and keeps one entry per CDR3 protein. The data contain a few hundred thousand distinct CDR3 sequences, 16% of them singletons. The time point is: newly diagnosed GD, antithyroid drugs for less than 3 months. RNA isolated from PBMCs was used to make the TCR library. American Thyroid Association guidelines defined Graves' disease diagnosis. Peripheral blood, at 8 to 9.5 milliliters, went into EDTA tubes. The sample comes from a study of regulatory T cells in long-lasting Graves disease. Study-wide points: The study found lower TCR diversity in persistent Graves' patients than in newly diagnosed ones.

V was trimmed by 1 base and J by 2 bases, leaving 13 bases between them. In germline, CDR1 is GTSNPN, CDR2 SVGIG (reference sequence). The length of the CDR3 is 15 residues. This sample also appeared in a second study, on T cells in Graves' hyperthyroidism and ophthalmopathy. That work adds: The TCR CDR3 was amplified in a first-round RT-PCR using the HTBI primer set.

The chain is built from TRBV30 and TRBJ2-3; D not resolved. The TCR comes from a man aged 35 to 55 with Graves disease. The specimen was peripheral blood mononuclear cells (PBMCs), collected at new diagnosis, from a patient treated with antithyroid drugs. CDR3 residues: CAWSANRRLTDTQYF. For the CDR3, the DNA is TGTGCCTGGAGTGCAAACCGAAGACTCACAGATACGCAGTATTTT.